This TCR beta chain was recorded in a study of blood T cell repertoires in COVID-19. Study information: From the United States, Italy and Spain came samples of acute and convalescent COVID-19. T cells, B-cell-depleted T cells, or PBMCs supplied cDNA or gDNA.

Study processing details: Estimated nucleated cell counts came from reference gene primer amplification. Using immunoSEQ multiplex PCR, the repertoire was profiled, and TCRdb retains in-frame clones only, with some absent. V, J and clone size reflect that table, while D and trimming were determined from the DNA. Among about 280,000 clones listed, 65% to 90% were seen once. Germline loops: CDR1 SGDLS, CDR2 YYNGEE. The CDR3 is made up of 20 amino acids. Trimming cost V 4 bases and J 1 base; bases outside gene matches: 15. This clone was observed once. The origin of this receptor is a man aged 50-60 years with active or convalescent COVID-19. The sample comprised peripheral blood. This chain uses TRBV9 with TRBJ2-1; the match to TRBD1 covers 12 bases. CDR3 sequence: CASSPRPGTGGRGSYNEQFF. Written as DNA, the CDR3 is TGTGCCAGCAGCCCCCGCCCCGGGACAGGGGGCCGCGGATCCTACAATGAGCAGTTCTTC.